The 12 T cell receptor beta chains listed next were all sequenced from one sample in a study of blood T cells in healthy people across ages. The use of a sample-barcoded 5' primer and a J-beta primer mix characterized a second PCR of about 7 to 12 cycles. TCRdb independently ran MiXCR on the 5' RACE reads; one entry per CDR3 protein. The sample lists under 850,000 distinct CDR3 sequences, 35% to 40% occurring once. The sample comprised blood. All receptors come from a man between 18 and 29 years old in good health.

Points on this clonotype: The junction differs from germline at one of its ends, possibly a read error. The rearrangement links TRBV28 to TRBJ2-3; D is possibly TRBD2 (6 bases). CDR3 length: 13 amino acids. From germline, CDR1 is MDHEN and CDR2 SYDVKM. This CDR3 is CTSSPPGADTQYF. The CDR3 bases are TGTACCAGCAGCCCTCCGGGGGCAGATACGCAGTATTTT.

This clonotype was detected only once. This rearrangement joins TRBV29-1 to TRBJ2-3; the D call may be TRBD1 or TRBD2 (5 bases each). V lost 7 bases, J lost 2 bases, and 13 bases lay in between. This CDR3 contains 13 residues. The germline V gene encodes CDR1 SQVTM and CDR2 ANQGSEA. CDR3 in DNA: TGCAGCGGCCGGGACGGACCCACAGATACGCAGTATTTT. Protein: CSGRDGPTDTQYF.

J is TRBJ2-1 and V is TRBV2; a weak D match, TRBD2 (7 bases). V was clipped by 5 bases and J by 5 bases, with 16 bases between them. CDR3 size: 15 residues. CDR1 and CDR2 from the germline V gene are SNHLY and FYNNEI. CDR3 region: CASSLIRGADNEQFF. CDR3 DNA: TGTGCCAGCAGTCTAATCCGGGGGGCGGACAATGAGCAGTTCTTC.

This chain uses TRBV7-8 with TRBJ1-5, with 8 bases that match TRBD1. The CDR3 loop spans 17 amino acids. With 5 bases clipped from V and 4 bases from J, the junction kept 13 bases outside the gene matches. Germline lookup yields CDR1 SGHVS and CDR2 FQNEAQ. CDR3 DNA sequence: TGTGCCAGCAGCCTAGGGACAGGTTCTTGGGGGAATCAGCCCCAGCATTTT. Translated, it gives CASSLGTGSWGNQPQHF.

The table lists this clonotype with a few counts. The genes are TRBV5-1 and TRBJ1-1; D not certain. Trimming removed 2 bases from V and 1 base from J, with 12 bases in between. The length of the CDR3 is 15 residues. Germline lookup yields CDR1 SGHRS and CDR2 YFSETQ. The CDR3 nucleotides are TGCGCCAGCAGCTTACCCTTAGCTGAGAACACTGAAGCTTTCTTT. Its translation is CASSLPLAENTEAFF.

The chain employs TRBV30 and TRBJ1-5; no reliable D call. The CDR3 sequence is 12 residues long. V lost 0 bases, J lost 2 bases, and 2 bases lay in between. The germline V gene encodes CDR1 GTSNPN and CDR2 SVGIG (reference sequence). The CDR3 DNA reads TGTGCCTGGAGTGTACGCAATCAGCCCCAGCATTTT. This codes for CAWSVRNQPQHF.

Note on this clonotype: One end of the junction is discordant with germline, which a read error may explain. The chain uses TRBV12-3 or TRBV12-4 and TRBJ1-1; TRBD1 is a possible D gene (6 bases). The CDR3 contains 17 residues. CDR3 nucleotides: TGTGCCAGCAGTTTAGGGGGACTAGGGGGGATGAACACTGGAGCTTTCTTT. The encoded protein is CASSLGGLGGMNTGAFF.

Points on this clonotype: This sequence may be a read error, since a much larger clone differs from it by one base. The chain combines TRBV12-3 or TRBV12-4 with TRBJ2-3, with 10 bases aligning to TRBD2. The CDR3 covers 17 residues. Trimming took 7 bases from V and 5 from J; bases not matched to a gene: 15. This CDR3 is CASIPEASGGQGDTQYF. The CDR3 nucleotides read TGTGCCAGCATCCCGGAGGCTAGCGGGGGACAAGGAGATACGCAGTATTTT.

This clonotype has only a few counts. The chain employs TRBV29-1 and TRBJ1-2, with a possible D match to TRBD1 (5 bases). Trimming stripped 4 bases from V and 3 bases from J, with 12 bases between. The CDR3 length is 13 residues. CDR1 and CDR2 (germline): SQVTM, ANQGSEA. CDR3 in amino acids: CSVVGGIDYGYTF. CDR3 sequence (DNA): TGCAGCGTTGTTGGGGGGATTGACTATGGCTACACCTTC.

The chain combines TRBV7-9 with TRBJ2-1, with 9 positions matching TRBD1. There are 14 residues in the CDR3. CDR1 and CDR2 (germline): SEHNR, FQNEAQ (reference sequence). After removal of 5 bases from V and 10 bases from J, the junction contained 9 bases not matched to a gene. CDR3 sequence reads: CASSRRDRAYEQFF. CDR3 sequence (DNA): TGTGCCAGCAGCCGTCGGGACAGGGCCTACGAGCAGTTCTTC.

The chain employs TRBV7-9 and TRBJ2-7; D could derive from TRBD1 or TRBD2 (5 bases each). Germline CDR1 is SEHNR and CDR2 is FQNEAQ (reference sequence). The V end lost 4 bases, the J end lost 2 bases, and 12 bases lay between the germline ends. The CDR3 loop spans 14 amino acids. CDR3 amino acids: CASSWDVTPYEQYF. CDR3 DNA sequence: TGTGCCAGCAGCTGGGACGTTACCCCCTACGAGCAGTACTTC.

The chain combines TRBV5-1 with TRBJ2-3, with a weak D call TRBD1 (6 bases). Germline lookup yields CDR1 SGHRS and CDR2 YFSETQ. This CDR3 is 14 amino acids long. With 3 bases removed from V and 3 bases from J, the gap between germline ends came to 11 bases. CDR3 in DNA: TGCGCCAGCAGCTCTACAGGGCAGACAGATACGCAGTATTTT. It encodes CASSSTGQTDTQYF.